The 17 T cell receptor beta chains listed next were all sequenced from one sample in a study of blood T cell repertoires in COVID-19. Here immunoSEQ multiplex PCR was the method, and the copy in TCRdb shows in-frame clones only, minus some. In the table there are 100,000 to 150,000 clones, roughly two thirds of which are singletons. The sample taken for sequencing was peripheral blood. Receptors originate from a woman in her seventies with acute or convalescent COVID-19.

J is TRBJ1-4 and V is TRBV6-5, with D uncertain. The CDR3 covers 12 residues. Trimming shortened V by 8 bases and J by 10 bases, and 14 bases separated the two germline ends. Germline V gene sequence: CDR1 MNHEY, CDR2 SVGAGI. DNA for the CDR3: TGTGCCAGCCAAGGGAGCGAGAGAAAACTGTTTTTT. Its translation: CASQGSERKLFF.

The chain carries TRBV19 and TRBJ2-5; D possibly corresponds to TRBD1 (5 bases). V lost 4 bases and J 7 bases, leaving 13 bases between the germline ends. The CDR3 length is 13 residues. CDR1 LNHDA and CDR2 SQIVND come from the germline V gene (reference sequence). The CDR3 protein is CASSNAGRRTQYF. Written as DNA, the CDR3 is TGTGCCAGTAGTAATGCAGGGCGGAGGACCCAGTACTTC.

The gene calls are TRBV7-9 and TRBJ2-1; 9 nucleotides match TRBD2. This CDR3 is built from 15 residues. Germline CDR1 reads SEHNR; CDR2 reads FQNEAQ (reference sequence). Losses at the gene ends were 0 bases for V and 8 bases for J; bases not matched to a gene: 5. CDR3 sequence reads: CASSLAFGTSHEQFF. The CDR3 DNA reads TGTGCCAGCAGCTTAGCGTTTGGGACTAGCCATGAGCAGTTCTTC. Using reference TRBV7-9 and TRBJ2-1 for the parts outside the CDR3, the full variable domain is DTGVSQNPRHKITKRGQNVTFRCDPISEHNRLYWYRQTLGQGPEFLTYFQNEAQLEKSRLLSDRFSAERPKGSFSTLEIQRTEQGDSAMYLCASSLAFGTSHEQFFGPGTRLTVL.

The chain recombines TRBV27 with TRBJ2-7; maybe TRBD2 (5 bases). Germline values: CDR1 MNHEY, CDR2 SMNVEV (reference sequence). V lost 4 bases and J 5 bases, leaving 18 bases between the germline ends. The CDR3 is 15 residues long. Here the CDR3 DNA reads TGTGCCAGCAGTTCCAGTGAGGCGGGTGGCGACGAGCAGTACTTC. Its protein product is CASSSSEAGGDEQYF.

The chain is built from TRBV9 and TRBJ1-2, with unresolved D. The germline V gene encodes CDR1 SGDLS and CDR2 YYNGEE. CDR3 length: 16 residues. Trimming shortened V by 4 bases and J by 6 bases, and 22 bases separated the two germline ends. CDR3: CASSPSGGAGQHGYTF. DNA for the CDR3: TGTGCCAGCAGCCCCTCGGGAGGAGCGGGCCAACATGGCTACACCTTC.

The gene calls are TRBV6-5 and TRBJ1-2; D is perhaps TRBD1 (5 bases). V was shortened by 7 bases and J by 4 bases, with 16 bases between the two germline ends. The germline gives CDR1 MNHEY, CDR2 SVGAGI. This CDR3 is built from 14 residues. The CDR3 loop reads CASTPGQGTYGYTF. The CDR3 nucleotides read TGTGCCAGCACTCCCGGGCAGGGCACCTATGGCTACACCTTC.

V is TRBV28 and J is TRBJ1-5, with TRBD1 as a possible D gene (6 bases). The CDR3 has 16 amino acids. Trimming stripped 2 bases from V and 3 bases from J, with 14 bases between. The V gene's germline CDR1 is MDHEN and CDR2 SYDVKM. DNA for the CDR3: TGTGCCAGCAGTTTAAGGGGGGGCTACCCCAATCAGCCCCAGCATTTT. It encodes CASSLRGGYPNQPQHF.

This chain joins TRBV19 and TRBJ1-5; 7 nucleotides match TRBD1. J was trimmed by 3 bases and V by 3 bases; bases with no gene match: 8. CDR3 length: 16 amino acids. Germline values: CDR1 LNHDA, CDR2 SQIVND (reference sequence). As DNA, the CDR3 is TGTGCCAGTAGTATGACAGGGTTGGGATCCAATCAGCCCCAGCATTTT. Translation gives CASSMTGLGSNQPQHF.

There are many counts of this clone. V gene TRBV3-1 (or the pseudogene TRBV3-2) combines with J gene TRBJ1-1, with D unresolved. Germline CDR1 LGHDT, CDR2 YNNKEL (reference sequence). CDR3 size: 12 residues. Trimming stripped 5 bases from V and 5 bases from J, with 9 bases between. DNA of the CDR3: TGTGCCAGCAGCAACTCGGGGACTGAAGCTTTCTTT. This translates into CASSNSGTEAFF.

This chain joins TRBV11-2 and TRBJ2-1, with 13 bases lining up with TRBD2. J was trimmed by 10 bases and V by 6 bases; bases with no gene match: 12. This CDR3 has 16 residues. The germline V gene encodes CDR1 SGHAT and CDR2 FQNNGV. The CDR3 spells CASSFRTSGRGGEQFF. The DNA for the CDR3 is TGTGCCAGCAGTTTCCGGACTAGCGGGAGAGGAGGCGAGCAGTTCTTC.

The chain employs TRBV15 and TRBJ1-5, with D tentatively TRBD1 (5 bases). Germline V gives CDR1 LNHNV, CDR2 YYDKDF (reference sequence). This CDR3 spans 18 amino acids. Trimming stripped 1 base from V and 0 bases from J, with 16 bases between. The CDR3 DNA follows: TGTGCCACCAGCAGAGGACAGTTAAGGAGGGATAGCAATCAGCCCCAGCATTTT. Amino acids: CATSRGQLRRDSNQPQHF.

This clone showed up just once. The genes are TRBV4-1 and TRBJ2-7; 13 nucleotides match TRBD2. The length of the CDR3 is 19 residues. V dropped 4 bases and J dropped 0; count of bases not matched to a gene: 12. CDR1 and CDR2 (germline): MGHRA, YSYEKL. CDR3 nucleotides: TGCGCCAGCAGCCCTAAGGGACTAGCGGGACGAGTTAGCTCCTACGAGCAGTACTTC. This codes for CASSPKGLAGRVSSYEQYF.

The chain carries TRBV19 and TRBJ1-1, with 7 nucleotides matching TRBD1. The CDR3 sequence is 13 residues long. J lost 4 bases, V lost 4 bases, and 3 bases had no gene match. Germline values: CDR1 LNHDA, CDR2 SQIVND (reference sequence). CDR3 bases: TGTGCCAGTAGTAGTAGACAGGGCACTGAAGCTTTCTTT. Translating it yields CASSSRQGTEAFF.

The chain has TRBV2 and TRBJ2-4; TRBD2 agrees at 8 bases. This CDR3 has 18 amino acids. Germline CDR1 is SNHLY and CDR2 is FYNNEI. The V and J ends lost 0 bases and 0 bases, in that order; junction bases with no gene match: 7. The CDR3 nucleotides read TGTGCCAGCAGTGAAGCGCTTCAACGGGGGGGAGCCAAAAACATTCAGTACTTC. This gives the protein CASSEALQRGGAKNIQYF.

The chain combines TRBV3-1 (or the pseudogene TRBV3-2) with TRBJ2-3, with a weak D call TRBD2 (6 bases). The V gene's germline CDR1 is LGHDT and CDR2 YNNKEL (reference sequence). V was trimmed by 4 bases and J by 8 bases, leaving 16 bases between them. The CDR3 contains 14 residues. The CDR3 spells CASSRGGPASTQYF. The CDR3 DNA follows: TGTGCCAGCAGCCGAGGAGGGCCCGCCTCTACGCAGTATTTT.

This chain joins TRBV19 and TRBJ2-2; a weak D match, TRBD2 (9 bases). Germline CDR1 reads LNHDA; CDR2 reads SQIVND (reference sequence). This CDR3 comprises 18 residues. Trimming stripped 7 bases from V and 5 bases from J, with 26 bases between. CDR3 loop: CASTGGVIAGASTGELFF. CDR3 coding DNA: TGTGCCAGTACAGGGGGCGTGATAGCGGGGGCCTCAACCGGGGAGCTGTTTTTT.

This chain links TRBV2 with TRBJ1-5, with D perhaps matching TRBD1 (5 bases). CDR3 length: 14 amino acids. Trimming took 4 bases from V and 7 from J, leaving 14 bases between them. In germline, CDR1 is SNHLY, CDR2 FYNNEI. The CDR3 region is CASSARSGGQPQHF. CDR3 DNA: TGTGCCAGCAGTGCGCGCTCGGGGGGACAGCCCCAGCATTTT.